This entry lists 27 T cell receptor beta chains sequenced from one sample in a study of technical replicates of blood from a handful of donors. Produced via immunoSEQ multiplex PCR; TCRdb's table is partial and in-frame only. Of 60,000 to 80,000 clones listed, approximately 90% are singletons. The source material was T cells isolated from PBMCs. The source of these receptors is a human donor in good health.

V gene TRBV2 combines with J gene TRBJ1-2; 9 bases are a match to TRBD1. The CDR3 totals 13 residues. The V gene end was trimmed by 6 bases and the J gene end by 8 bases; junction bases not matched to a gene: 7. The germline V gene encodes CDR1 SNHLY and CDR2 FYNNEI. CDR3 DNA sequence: TGTGCCAGCAGCTCTGGGGACAGGGACGGCTACACCTTC. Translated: CASSSGDRDGYTF. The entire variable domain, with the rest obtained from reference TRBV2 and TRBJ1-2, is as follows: EPEVTQTPSHQVTQMGQEVILRCVPISNHLYFYWYRQILGQKVEFLVSFYNNEISEKSEIFDDQFSVERPDGSNFTLKIRSTKLEDSAMYFCASSSGDRDGYTFGSGTRLTVV.

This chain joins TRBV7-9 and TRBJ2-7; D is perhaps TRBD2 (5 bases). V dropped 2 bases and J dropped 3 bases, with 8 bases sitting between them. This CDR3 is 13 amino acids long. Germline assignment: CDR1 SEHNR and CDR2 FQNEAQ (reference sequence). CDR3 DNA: TGTGCCAGCAGCTTAACGGGATTCTACGAGCAGTACTTC. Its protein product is CASSLTGFYEQYF.

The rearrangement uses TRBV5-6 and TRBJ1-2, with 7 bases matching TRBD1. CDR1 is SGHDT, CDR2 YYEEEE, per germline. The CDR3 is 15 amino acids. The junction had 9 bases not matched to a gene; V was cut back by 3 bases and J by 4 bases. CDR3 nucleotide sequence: TGTGCCAGCAGCTGGGGACAGTCGGACCTCTATGGCTACACCTTC. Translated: CASSWGQSDLYGYTF.

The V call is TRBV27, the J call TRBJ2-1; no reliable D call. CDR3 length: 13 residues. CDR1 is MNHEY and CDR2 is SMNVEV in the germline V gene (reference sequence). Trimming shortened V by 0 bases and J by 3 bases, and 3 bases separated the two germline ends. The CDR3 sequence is CASSLSNYNEQFF. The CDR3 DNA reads TGTGCCAGCAGTTTATCCAACTACAATGAGCAGTTCTTC.

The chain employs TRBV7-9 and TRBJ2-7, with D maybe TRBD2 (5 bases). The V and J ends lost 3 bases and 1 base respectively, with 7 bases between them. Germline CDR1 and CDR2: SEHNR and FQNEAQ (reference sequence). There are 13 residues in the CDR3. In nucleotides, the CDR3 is TGTGCCAGCAGCTTCGGGGAATCCTACGAGCAGTACTTC. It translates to CASSFGESYEQYF. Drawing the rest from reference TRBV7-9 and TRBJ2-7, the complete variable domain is DTGVSQNPRHKITKRGQNVTFRCDPISEHNRLYWYRQTLGQGPEFLTYFQNEAQLEKSRLLSDRFSAERPKGSFSTLEIQRTEQGDSAMYLCASSFGESYEQYFGPGTRLTVT.

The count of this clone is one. CDR3 protein: CASVPPAGGSSYEQYF. DNA of the CDR3: TGTGCCAGCGTTCCCCCGGCTGGGGGGAGCTCCTACGAGCAGTACTTC. The rearrangement links TRBV28 to TRBJ2-7; D possibly corresponds to TRBD2 (6 bases). The V and J ends lost 8 bases and 0 bases respectively, with 20 bases between them. The germline V gene encodes CDR1 MDHEN and CDR2 SYDVKM. CDR3 length equals 16 residues.

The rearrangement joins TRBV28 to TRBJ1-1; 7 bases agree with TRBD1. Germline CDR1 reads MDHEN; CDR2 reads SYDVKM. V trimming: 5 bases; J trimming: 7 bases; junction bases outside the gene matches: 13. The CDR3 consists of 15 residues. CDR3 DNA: TGTGCCAGCAGTGTTGACAGGGAGGTTTCCAATGAAGCTTTCTTT. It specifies CASSVDREVSNEAFF.

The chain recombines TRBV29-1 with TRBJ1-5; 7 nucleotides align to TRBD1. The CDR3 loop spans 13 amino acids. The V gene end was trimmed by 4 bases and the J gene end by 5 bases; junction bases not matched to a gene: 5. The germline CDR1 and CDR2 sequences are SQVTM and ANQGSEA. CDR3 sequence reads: CSVAQGKDQPQHF. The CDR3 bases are TGCAGCGTTGCACAGGGGAAGGATCAGCCCCAGCATTTT. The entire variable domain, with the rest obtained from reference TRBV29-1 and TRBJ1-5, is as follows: SAVISQKPSRDICQRGTSLTIQCQVDSQVTMMFWYRQQPGQSLTLIATANQGSEATYESGFVIDKFPISRPNLTFSTLTVSNMSPEDSSIYLCSVAQGKDQPQHFGDGTRLSIL.

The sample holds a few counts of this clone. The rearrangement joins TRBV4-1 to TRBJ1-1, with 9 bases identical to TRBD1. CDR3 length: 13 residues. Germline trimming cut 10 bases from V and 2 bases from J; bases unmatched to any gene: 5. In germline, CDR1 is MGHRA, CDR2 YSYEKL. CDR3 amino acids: CATRDRVNTEAFF. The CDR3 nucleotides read TGCGCCACCAGGGACAGGGTTAACACTGAAGCTTTCTTT.

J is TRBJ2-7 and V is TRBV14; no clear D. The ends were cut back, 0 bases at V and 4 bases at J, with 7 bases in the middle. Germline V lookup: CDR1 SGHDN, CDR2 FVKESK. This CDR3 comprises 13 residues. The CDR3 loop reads CASSQESEYEQYF. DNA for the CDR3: TGTGCCAGCAGCCAAGAAAGTGAGTACGAGCAGTACTTC.

The CDR3 DNA sequence: TGTGCCAGCAGCATACTAGCGGGGGCCTACGAGCAGTACTTC. As protein: CASSILAGAYEQYF. The rearrangement links TRBV13 to TRBJ2-7, with 11 bases that match TRBD2. The CDR3 loop spans 14 amino acids. V lost 5 bases and J lost 2; bases outside the gene matches: 2. Germline-derived CDR1 and CDR2 are PRHDT and FYEKMQ (reference sequence).

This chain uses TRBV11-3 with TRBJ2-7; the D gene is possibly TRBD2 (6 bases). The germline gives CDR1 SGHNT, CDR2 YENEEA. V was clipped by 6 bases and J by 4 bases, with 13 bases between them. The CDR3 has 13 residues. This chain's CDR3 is CASSVGGEYEQYF. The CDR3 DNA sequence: TGTGCCAGCAGTGTAGGCGGGGAATACGAGCAGTACTTC.

CDR3 in amino acids: CASSPGDRGTNGYTF. The CDR3 DNA follows: TGTGCCAGCTCACCTGGCGACAGGGGGACCAATGGCTACACCTTC. The chain joins TRBV18 to TRBJ1-2; TRBD1 agrees at 9 bases. This CDR3 is 15 amino acids long. CDR1 KGHSH and CDR2 LQKENI come from the germline V gene. V lost 3 bases and J lost 6; bases outside the gene matches: 8.

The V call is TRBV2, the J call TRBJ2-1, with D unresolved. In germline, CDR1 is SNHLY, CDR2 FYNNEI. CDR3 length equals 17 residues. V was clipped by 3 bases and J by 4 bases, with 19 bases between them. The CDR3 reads CASSELAAAKNYNEQFF. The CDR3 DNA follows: TGTGCCAGCAGTGAGTTAGCAGCCGCGAAGAATTACAATGAGCAGTTCTTC. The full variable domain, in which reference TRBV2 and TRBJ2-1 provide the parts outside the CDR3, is EPEVTQTPSHQVTQMGQEVILRCVPISNHLYFYWYRQILGQKVEFLVSFYNNEISEKSEIFDDQFSVERPDGSNFTLKIRSTKLEDSAMYFCASSELAAAKNYNEQFFGPGTRLTVL.

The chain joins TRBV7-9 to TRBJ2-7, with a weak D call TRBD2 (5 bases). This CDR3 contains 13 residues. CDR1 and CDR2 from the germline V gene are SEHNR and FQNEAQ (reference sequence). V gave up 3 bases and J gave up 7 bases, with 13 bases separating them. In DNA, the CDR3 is TGTGCCAGCAGCTTGACAACCTCGGGGGAGCAGTACTTC. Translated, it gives CASSLTTSGEQYF.

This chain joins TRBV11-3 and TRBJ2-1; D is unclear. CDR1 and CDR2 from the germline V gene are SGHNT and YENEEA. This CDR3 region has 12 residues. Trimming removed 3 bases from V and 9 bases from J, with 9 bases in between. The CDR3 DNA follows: TGTGCCAGCAGCTTCGGGTATAGTGAGCAGTTCTTC. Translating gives CASSFGYSEQFF.

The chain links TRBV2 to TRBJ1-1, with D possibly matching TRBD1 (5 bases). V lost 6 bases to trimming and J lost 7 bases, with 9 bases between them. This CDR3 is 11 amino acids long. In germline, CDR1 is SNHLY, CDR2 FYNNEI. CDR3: CASRAGGEAFF. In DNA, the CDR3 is TGTGCCAGCAGGGCCGGGGGTGAAGCTTTCTTT.

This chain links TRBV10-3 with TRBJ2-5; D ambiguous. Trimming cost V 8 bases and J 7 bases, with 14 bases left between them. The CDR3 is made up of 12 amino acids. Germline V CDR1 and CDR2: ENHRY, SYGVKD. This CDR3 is CAIAPEFMTQYF. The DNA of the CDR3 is TGTGCCATCGCTCCGGAGTTTATGACCCAGTACTTC.

The CDR3 loop is CASSLSGGPGNEQFF. The CDR3 DNA sequence: TGTGCCAGCAGCTTATCGGGAGGGCCTGGGAATGAGCAGTTCTTC. V gene TRBV7-3 combines with J gene TRBJ2-1; 8 bases are a match to TRBD2. Germline V gene lookup returns CDR1 SGHTA and CDR2 FQGTGA. This CDR3 has 15 residues. With V trimmed by 2 bases and J by 7 bases, 7 bases remained unmatched.

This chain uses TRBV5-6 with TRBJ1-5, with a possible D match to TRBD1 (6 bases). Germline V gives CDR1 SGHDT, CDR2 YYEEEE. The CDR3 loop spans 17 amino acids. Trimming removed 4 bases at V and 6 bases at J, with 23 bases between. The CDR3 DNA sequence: TGTGCCAGCAGCACATTGGCAGGGGTGTTAGGGTCTCAGCCCCAGCATTTT. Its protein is CASSTLAGVLGSQPQHF.

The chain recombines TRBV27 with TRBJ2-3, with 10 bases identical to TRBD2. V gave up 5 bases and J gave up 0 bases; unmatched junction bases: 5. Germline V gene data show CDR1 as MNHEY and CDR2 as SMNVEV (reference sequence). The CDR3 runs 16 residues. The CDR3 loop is CASSESSGRSTDTQYF. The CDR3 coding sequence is TGTGCCAGCAGTGAATCTAGCGGGAGAAGCACAGATACGCAGTATTTT.

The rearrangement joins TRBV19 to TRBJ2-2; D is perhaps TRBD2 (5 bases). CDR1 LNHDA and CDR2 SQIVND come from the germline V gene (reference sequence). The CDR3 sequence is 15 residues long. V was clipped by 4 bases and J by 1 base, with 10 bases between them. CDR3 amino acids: CASSRGQVNTGELFF. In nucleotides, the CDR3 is TGTGCCAGTAGTAGAGGGCAGGTGAACACCGGGGAGCTGTTTTTT.

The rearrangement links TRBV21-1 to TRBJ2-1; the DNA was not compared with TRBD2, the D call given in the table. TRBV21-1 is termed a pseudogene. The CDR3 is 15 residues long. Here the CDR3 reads CASSPGGGSNNEQFF. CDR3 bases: TGTGCCAGCAGCCCCGGGGGCGGGAGTAACAATGAGCAGTTCTTC.

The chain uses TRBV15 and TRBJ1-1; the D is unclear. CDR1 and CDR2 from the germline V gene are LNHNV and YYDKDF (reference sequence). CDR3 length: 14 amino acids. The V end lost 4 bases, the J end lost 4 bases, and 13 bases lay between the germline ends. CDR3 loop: CATSKEGLVTEAFF. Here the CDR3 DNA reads TGTGCCACCAGCAAAGAGGGTCTAGTCACTGAAGCTTTCTTT.

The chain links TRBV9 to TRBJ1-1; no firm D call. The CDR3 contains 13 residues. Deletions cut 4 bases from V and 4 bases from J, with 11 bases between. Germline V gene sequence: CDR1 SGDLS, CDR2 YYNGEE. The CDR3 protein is CASSFNSFTEAFF. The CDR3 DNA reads TGTGCCAGCAGCTTTAACAGCTTCACTGAAGCTTTCTTT. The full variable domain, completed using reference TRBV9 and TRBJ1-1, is DSGVTQTPKHLITATGQRVTLRCSPRSGDLSVYWYQQSLDQGLQFLIQYYNGEERAKGNILERFSAQQFPDLHSELNLSSLELGDSALYFCASSFNSFTEAFFGQGTRLTVV.

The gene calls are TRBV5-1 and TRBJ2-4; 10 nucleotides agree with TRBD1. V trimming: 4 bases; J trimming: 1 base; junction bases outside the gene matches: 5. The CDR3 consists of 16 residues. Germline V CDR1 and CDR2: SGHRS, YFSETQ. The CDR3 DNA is TGCGCCAGCAGCAAGACAGGGGGCGTCGCCAAAAACATTCAGTACTTC. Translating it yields CASSKTGGVAKNIQYF.

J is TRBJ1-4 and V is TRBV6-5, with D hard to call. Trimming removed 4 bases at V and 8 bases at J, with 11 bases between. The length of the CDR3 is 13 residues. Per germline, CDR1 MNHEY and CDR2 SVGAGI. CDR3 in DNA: TGTGCCAGCAGTTCCAATATACTAGAAAAACTGTTTTTT. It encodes CASSSNILEKLFF.